This T cell receptor (beta chain) was recovered during a study of shared clonotypes between healthy human individuals (TCRdb year 2020). Background for the entire study: The cohort included a few men and a couple of women between 18 and 49 years of age. For each donor, CD4 naive and CD4 memory were each given three plates, CD8 naive was given two plates, and CD8 memory was given one plate. Blood TCR repertoires of about five healthy adults were deeply sequenced to estimate repertoire size and the extent of clonotype sharing between individuals. To increase sequencing depth and limit assay-specific biases, TCR repertoire library preparation and sequencing were carried out by different laboratories using diverse techniques. Each donor's leukapheresis produced roughly between roughly 0.85 and 9.5 billion PBMCs. General findings and caveats noted by the study authors: Pairwise subsampling led to the expectation that sequencing depth would affect the degree of clonotype sharing among donors. When a handful of donors were compared, the shared fraction of clonotypes was 5% to 6.5% for naive CD4, roughly 3.3% for naive CD8, roughly 2.5% for memory CD4, and roughly 0.43% for memory CD8. Incomplete sequencing was indicated by rarefaction of sorted-subset datasets, despite the large sequencing depth. Compared with non-shared clonotypes, the clonotypes found in all four sorted-subset donors had higher generation probabilities. The small number of donors limited the genetic and exposure-history diversity represented. Sampling was restricted to blood, and TCR repertoires in tissue are likely to differ from TCR repertoires in blood. Estimated clonotype richness was generally larger for naive than for memory subsets.

Spanning cysteine to phenylalanine, the CDR3 consists of 16 amino acids. The sequence is cut down to CDR3 DNA, 48 bases in frame from base 1. The germline V gene yields LGHNA for CDR1 and YNFKEQ for CDR2. V loses 0 bases, J loses 7 bases, and the germline ends lie 16 bases apart. To note about this clone: Its antigen target is currently unknown. Base qualities are missing; no much larger clone stands one base away.

Donors were healthy HIV-negative adults with no recently reported acute infections or vaccinations. Every donor was a Caucasian adult residing in Nashville, Tennessee, USA. CD4+ T cells were enriched through magnetic negative selection, after which naive cells were positively selected on CD45RA and the remaining negative fraction served as the memory subset. After blood collection by leukapheresis, PBMCs were isolated using Ficoll-Histopaque density gradient centrifugation and then cryopreserved in the vapor phase of liquid nitrogen. Analytical flow cytometry was used to check the purity and quantity of every magnetically sorted T cell population. Genomic DNA was isolated from each sorted fraction and quantified by UV absorbance on a Nanodrop 2000c. TCR CDR3 regions were amplified from genomic DNA by multiplex PCR using the deep immunoSEQ assay. Extracted genomic DNA from each cell subset was distributed evenly across all wells of several immunoSEQ 96-well plates, and each plate was treated as a replicate. For sorted subsets, 150 to 200 ng genomic DNA, equal to about 30,000 T cell genomes, was loaded into each replicate PCR. Purified libraries were quantified with a Qubit 3.0 fluorometer, sized on a Bioanalyzer 2100, and re-quantified with the KAPA Library Quantification kit. A separate single-read 150-cycle Illumina NextSeq 550 flow cell was used to sequence each immunoSEQ 96-well plate. The paper's processing steps were these. Because only junctional sequences without quality scores were contained in the immunoSEQ output, filtering matching that applied to full-length reads could not be performed. To assign V/J genes and CDR3, sequences were annotated using PyIR, a Python wrapper for IgBLAST v1.9, with IMGT germline references. Reads were filtered out if the reads had weak V/J assignments (E-value above 1e-6), no CDR3, stop codons, out-of-frame junctions, or ambiguous translated residues. A V3J clonotype was defined by an identical inferred V gene, J gene, and CDR3 amino acid sequence. Percentage overlap between repertoires was calculated by dividing the number of shared unique clonotypes by the size of the smaller repertoire. Three approaches were used to assess repertoire richness: RTK rarefaction, the Chao1 estimator, and Recon v2.1 estimates of unobserved clonotypes. For all TCRbeta clonotypes obtained by the gDNA method from a few donors, generation probabilities were computed with OLGA. As stored in TCRdb, this immuneACCESS dataset retains in-frame rearrangements with V and J assigned. A fraction of the clones does not appear; measured against another copy, unresolved V genes explain less than half of the discrepancy, and the remainder lacks a known reason. V, J and clone size reflect that table, while D and trimming were determined from the DNA. The sample table contains hundreds of thousands of clones; only one count was recorded for 90% to 97% of them. The leading ten clones occupy about 0.054% of the sample.

The receptor's source is a woman aged 30 to 39 in good health. Sequencing was done on a sample of naive CD4+ T cells sorted from blood. Taken with the paper, the label for cell subset or site translates to: CD45RA+ positively selected. The rearranged chain carries TRBV4-2 and TRBJ2-4, with TRBD1 as a weak D call on 7 bases. The encoded CDR3 is CASSQDIGGGNNIQYF. The bases read TGTGCCAGCAGCCAAGATATTGGAGGGGGCAATAACATTCAGTACTTC.